The rows below give T cell receptor beta chains drawn from one sample of a study of OX40 agonist ivuxolimab in advanced cancers. The repertoire was sequenced with immunoSEQ multiplex PCR; TCRdb's copy has only in-frame clones and lacks some. Seen here are some 66,000 clones, about 80% observed once, and the top ten hold more than 5.5%. The sequences come from CD4+ or CD8+ T cells sorted from blood, collected in a trial of the OX40 agonist ivuxolimab. Receptors originate from an adult with an advanced solid tumor such as melanoma, head and neck, liver or kidney cancer. Both conserved end residues are part of each CDR3. The D gene is left open where the match is weak. Size is stated for part of the rows, as once, few or many counts, or as a class when the clone is expanded.

abundance	d_gene	j_gene	v_gene	CDR3nt	CDR3aa
.	.	TRBJ1-5	TRBV4-1	TGCGCCAGCAGCCAAGATGGGGGATTTGGCAATCAGCCCCAGCATTTT	CASSQDGGFGNQPQHF
.	TRBD1	TRBJ2-1	TRBV11-2	TGTGCCAGCAGCGACGGACAGGGGGGCTACAATGAGCAGTTCTTC	CASSDGQGGYNEQFF
.	TRBD2	TRBJ2-2	TRBV7-8	TGTGCCAGCAGCTCGAGGACTAGTCAGGGCACCGGGGAGCTGTTTTTT	CASSSRTSQGTGELFF
.	.	TRBJ2-1	TRBV11-1	TGTGCCAGCAGCCCAGCCCCTGATACCTACAATGAGCAGTTCTTC	CASSPAPDTYNEQFF
few	.	TRBJ2-3	TRBV19	TGTGCCAGTAGTACGGCCGGGGCAGATACGCAGTATTTT	CASSTAGADTQYF
.	TRBD2	TRBJ2-1	TRBV19	TGTGCCAGTAGTCTTAGCGGGGCCAATGAGCAGTTCTTC	CASSLSGANEQFF
.	.	TRBJ1-5	TRBV18	TGTGCCAGCTCACCGGGGACTGGAGGCAATCAGCCCCAGCATTTT	CASSPGTGGNQPQHF
.	.	TRBJ2-6	TRBV7-9	TGTGCCAGCAGCTTAGGAAGCGGCGGTGTGAATCCTGGGGCCAACGTCCTGACTTTC	CASSLGSGGVNPGANVLTF
.	TRBD1	TRBJ1-2	TRBV28	TGTGCCAGCAGCGCCCCGGGACAGGGGATCTATGGCTACACCTTC	CASSAPGQGIYGYTF
once	TRBD1	TRBJ2-7	TRBV18	TGTGCCAGCTCACAGGACAGGGGAGAATCCTACGAGCAGTACTTC	CASSQDRGESYEQYF
.	.	TRBJ1-1	TRBV11-2	TGTGCCAGCAGCTTAGATCCAGGTCCGAACACTGAAGCTTTCTTT	CASSLDPGPNTEAFF
.	.	TRBJ1-6	TRBV4-2	TGTGCCAGCCGATCCTGGGGGCGCGGAAATTCACCCCTCCACTTT	CASRSWGRGNSPLHF
.	.	TRBJ2-1	TRBV27	TGTGCCAGCAGTTGGGCAAGGGACTCCAATGAGCAGTTCTTC	CASSWARDSNEQFF
few	TRBD2	TRBJ2-3	TRBV7-3	TGTGCCAGCAGCTCCCCTACTAGCGGGAGATCAGATACGCAGTATTTT	CASSSPTSGRSDTQYF
.	.	TRBJ2-7	TRBV28	TGTGCCAGCAGTTCACCTCATGTCGATGTCTGGTACTTC	CASSSPHVDVWYF
once	TRBD2	TRBJ2-3	TRBV27	TGTGCCAGCAGTTGGCGCCCTAGCGGGGGGTCAGATACGCAGTATTTT	CASSWRPSGGSDTQYF
few	.	TRBJ1-1	TRBV6-5	TGTGCCAGCAGACTCGGACACCGTGAAGCTTTCTTT	CASRLGHREAFF
.	TRBD1	TRBJ1-5	TRBV28	TGTGCCAGCAGTTTAATACAGGGGAGCAATCAGCCCCAGCATTTT	CASSLIQGSNQPQHF
few	.	TRBJ2-1	TRBV19	TGTGCCAGTAGTATAACGATGACTTTAACTAATGAGCAGTTCTTC	CASSITMTLTNEQFF
.	.	TRBJ1-5	TRBV30	TGTGCCTGGAGTGTAAGGGGAAATCAGCCCCAGCATTTT	CAWSVRGNQPQHF
.	TRBD2	TRBJ2-7	TRBV5-4	TGTGCCAGCAGCTCATCCGGGGGTAGCGGGACCTCCTACGAGCAGTACTTC	CASSSSGGSGTSYEQYF
.	.	TRBJ1-3	TRBV7-9	TGTGCCAGCAGTATTGTAGAGATACTTGGAAACACCATATATTTT	CASSIVEILGNTIYF
.	.	TRBJ2-6	TRBV15	TGTGCCACCAGCAGAGACAGAACAGGAGAAGCTGGGGCCAACGTCCTGACTTTC	CATSRDRTGEAGANVLTF
.	TRBD1	TRBJ2-3	TRBV6-1	TGTGCCAGCAGTGTTAGTCCCCGGGACAGGGGGCTTTACACAGATACGCAGTATTTT	CASSVSPRDRGLYTDTQYF
once	TRBD2	TRBJ2-1	TRBV29-1	TGCAGCGCTGACACTAGCGGGGTCTACAATGAGCAGTTCTTC	CSADTSGVYNEQFF
.	TRBD2	TRBJ2-1	TRBV7-2	TGTGCCAGCAGCGGAGCGGGGGCATACAATGAGCAGTTCTTC	CASSGAGAYNEQFF
.	TRBD1	TRBJ1-2	TRBV27	TGTGCCAGCAGTGCAGAGACAGGGATGTACTATGGCTACACCTTC	CASSAETGMYYGYTF
.	.	TRBJ2-5	TRBV7-6	TGTGCCAGCAGCTTAGAGGGGGTGGGGCAGGGACACCAAGAGACCCAGTACTTC	CASSLEGVGQGHQETQYF
.	TRBD1	TRBJ2-7	TRBV6-5	TGTGCCAGCAGCCCGGGACAGGGGGTCTACGAGCAGTACTTC	CASSPGQGVYEQYF
.	TRBD2	TRBJ2-1	TRBV28	TGTGCCAGCACAGCGGGGTATTCGGGGTACAATGAGCAGTTCTTC	CASTAGYSGYNEQFF
few	.	TRBJ1-3	TRBV7-9	TGTGCCAGCAGCTTATTGCGCTCTGGAAACACCATATATTTT	CASSLLRSGNTIYF
.	.	TRBJ1-4	TRBV5-6	TGTGCCAGCAGCCTATCGGACAGCGTATGGAGTGAAAAACTGTTTTTT	CASSLSDSVWSEKLFF
once	.	TRBJ2-3	TRBV5-4	TGTGCCAGCAGCTTGGTTGGGTGGGGCACAGATACGCAGTATTTT	CASSLVGWGTDTQYF
once	.	TRBJ1-2	TRBV5-1	TGCGCCAGCAGCTCGCGGGGCGGTATCTATGGAGGCTACACCTTC	CASSSRGGIYGGYTF
.	.	TRBJ1-6	TRBV6-5	TGTGCCAGCCGACTGGCATTTAGTTCACCCCTCCACTTT	CASRLAFSSPLHF
.	TRBD2	TRBJ2-3	TRBV5-1	TGCGCCAGCAGCTTTAGCGGGGGGGAGACAGATACGCAGTATTTT	CASSFSGGETDTQYF
.	.	TRBJ2-1	TRBV25-1	TGTGCCAGCAGTGCGGTAGGGGCGGGGCACGAGCAGTTCTTC	CASSAVGAGHEQFF
once	TRBD1	TRBJ1-2	TRBV19	TGTGCCACCGGGGACAGATATGGCTACACCTTC	CATGDRYGYTF